These 6 T cell receptor beta chains were all obtained from the same sample, sequenced in a study of T-cell memory formation after mild COVID-19. TCRdb reanalysed the 5' RACE reads using MiXCR and keeps one entry per CDR3 protein. The top ten hold about 2.1% of the sample, which has about 180,000 distinct CDR3 sequences, approximately 16% seen once. Sequenced material: PBMCs or a T cell subset sorted from them (not recorded which). The source is an adult woman who had mild COVID-19 (a few samples of this study predate the infection). Cell type and time point are not known.

This clonotype was counted a few times. This chain connects TRBV12-5 to TRBJ2-5; TRBD1 might be the D (5 bases). Germline loops: CDR1 LGHNT, CDR2 FRNRAP. The CDR3 covers 14 residues. Trimming shortened V by 3 bases and J by 3 bases, and 11 bases separated the two germline ends. The CDR3 loop is CASGLSGAKETQYF. CDR3 nucleotide sequence: TGTGCTAGTGGTTTATCTGGGGCGAAAGAGACCCAGTACTTC.

This clonotype was seen only a few times. The rearrangement uses TRBV7-2 and TRBJ2-2; 8 bases are shared with TRBD1. The length of the CDR3 is 15 residues. The germline CDR1 and CDR2 sequences are SGHTA and FQGNSA. The J segment lost 5 bases and the V segment lost 4 bases, leaving 6 bases of the junction unmatched. The CDR3 loop reads CASSSTGAGTGELFF. CDR3 DNA: TGTGCCAGCAGCTCGACAGGGGCCGGAACCGGGGAGCTGTTTTTT.

This sequence joins TRBV5-1 and TRBJ1-2; TRBD1 might be the D (5 bases). Trimming cost V 3 bases and J 4 bases, with 22 bases left between them. Germline CDR1 and CDR2: SGHRS and YFSETQ. The length of the CDR3 is 17 residues. CDR3 DNA: TGCGCCAGCAGCTCCACCCTGGGCAGGGCGATGGGCTATGGCTACACCTTC. This gives the protein CASSSTLGRAMGYGYTF.

The genes are TRBV7-9 and TRBJ1-1; weak D call: TRBD1 (5 bases). This CDR3 is 14 amino acids long. The V gene lost 3 bases and the J gene lost 5 bases, with 13 bases spanning the gap. CDR1 and CDR2 from the germline V gene are SEHNR and FQNEAQ (reference sequence). The CDR3 sequence: CASSFYTGDTEAFF. The CDR3 region has the DNA TGTGCCAGCAGCTTTTATACGGGGGATACTGAAGCTTTCTTT.

This rearrangement joins TRBV5-1 to TRBJ2-6; no clear D gene. Germline V gives CDR1 SGHRS, CDR2 YFSETQ. The CDR3 covers 14 residues. V lost 4 bases, J lost 0 bases, and 5 bases lay in between. The CDR3 here is CASSESSGANVLTF. The CDR3 nucleotides are TGCGCCAGCAGCGAAAGCTCTGGGGCCAACGTCCTGACTTTC.

Worth noting for this clonotype: The junction and the germline gene differ at one end; a read error may be behind it. V is TRBV4-1 and J is TRBJ2-1, with a possible D match to TRBD1 (6 bases). The germline CDR1 and CDR2 sequences are MGHRA and YSYEKL. This CDR3 is 16 amino acids long. The CDR3 bases are TGCGCCAGCAGACAAGATGGAACAGGGCGTTTGAATGAGCAGTTCTTC. Protein sequence: CASRQDGTGRLNEQFF.